Presented here are 9 T cell receptor beta chains from one specimen sequenced in a study of blood T cell repertoires in COVID-19. The protocol was immunoSEQ multiplex PCR, while the TCRdb copy is restricted to in-frame clones and leaves out a portion. The table includes 150,000 to 200,000 clones, under 85% detected once. Sequencing was carried out using peripheral blood. The receptor source for this set is a woman older than 75 with acute or convalescent COVID-19.

V is TRBV7-2 and J is TRBJ2-3; TRBD2 agrees at 13 bases. V trimming: 5 bases; J trimming: 5 bases; junction bases outside the gene matches: 10. Germline-derived CDR1 and CDR2 are SGHTA and FQGNSA. There are 17 residues in the CDR3. The DNA for the CDR3 is TGTGCCAGCAGCCCAGAGTGGACTAGCGGGGGCCTAGATACGCAGTATTTT. Translation gives CASSPEWTSGGLDTQYF.

V is TRBV5-1 and J is TRBJ2-7; tentative D call: TRBD1 (7 bases). Trimming cost V 2 bases and J 2 bases, with 11 bases left between them. Germline CDR1 reads SGHRS; CDR2 reads YFSETQ. The CDR3 runs to 14 residues. CDR3 bases: TGCGCCAGCAGCTTCAGGGGGGTAACCTACGAGCAGTACTTC. This encodes CASSFRGVTYEQYF.

The rearrangement uses TRBV5-4 and TRBJ2-3; 11 bases are a match to TRBD2. The V gene end was trimmed by 2 bases and the J gene end by 0 bases; junction bases not matched to a gene: 8. CDR3 length equals 18 residues. The germline gives CDR1 SGHNT, CDR2 YYREEE (reference sequence). The CDR3 DNA reads as TGTGCCAGCAGCTTACCGGGACTAGCGGCCCTTAGCACAGATACGCAGTATTTT. This sequence encodes CASSLPGLAALSTDTQYF.

The chain is built from TRBV5-1 and TRBJ1-1; unclear D gene. CDR3 size: 16 residues. V shed 0 bases and J shed 5 bases, with 17 bases lying between them. The germline V gene encodes CDR1 SGHRS and CDR2 YFSETQ. The CDR3 here is CASSLGLAQAGTEAFF. DNA for the CDR3: TGCGCCAGCAGCTTGGGACTGGCCCAAGCGGGAACTGAAGCTTTCTTT.

The chain joins TRBV5-6 to TRBJ2-3, with TRBD2 identical over 9 bases. V shed 4 bases, J shed 6 bases, and the junction held 9 bases outside the gene matches. There are 15 residues in the CDR3. CDR1 is SGHDT, CDR2 YYEEEE, per germline. Written as DNA, the CDR3 is TGTGCCAGCAGCACTCTGGCGGGGGGGCGGGATACGCAGTATTTT. Its translation: CASSTLAGGRDTQYF.

The genes are TRBV5-6 and TRBJ2-3, with D possibly being TRBD2 (7 bases). CDR1 is SGHDT, CDR2 YYEEEE, per germline. CDR3 size: 17 residues. Between the trimmed V and J ends, which lost 2 bases and 2 bases, there was a span of 18 bases. CDR3: CASSFLTGGGPTDTQYF. The CDR3 DNA is TGTGCCAGCAGCTTTCTTACTGGCGGGGGCCCCACAGATACGCAGTATTTT.

This clone has only one observation. The rearrangement uses TRBV7-8 and TRBJ1-1; D unresolved. The CDR3 sequence is 18 residues long. Germline values: CDR1 SGHVS, CDR2 FQNEAQ. The V and J ends lost 1 base and 10 bases respectively, with 28 bases between them. The CDR3 DNA sequence: TGTGCCAGCAGCTTAGATCGTCTCGGCGGACTTCGGTCCGGTGGAGCTTTCTTT. As protein: CASSLDRLGGLRSGGAFF.

The chain uses TRBV2 and TRBJ2-3, with TRBD2 as a possible D gene (5 bases). The CDR3 has 12 amino acids. Trimming took off 4 bases at V and 3 bases at J, with 5 bases between the two ends. Germline values: CDR1 SNHLY, CDR2 FYNNEI. The CDR3 here is CASSGLTDTQYF. As DNA, the CDR3 is TGTGCCAGCAGTGGACTAACAGATACGCAGTATTTT.

This sequence joins TRBV9 and TRBJ2-1, with 12 nucleotides matching TRBD2. J gave up 7 bases and V 4 bases, and 9 bases lay outside the gene matches. The germline gives CDR1 SGDLS, CDR2 YYNGEE. The CDR3 contains 16 residues. Here the CDR3 DNA reads TGTGCCAGCAGCCCCATCTGGCTAGCGGGAGGGAATGAGCAGTTCTTC. Translating it yields CASSPIWLAGGNEQFF.